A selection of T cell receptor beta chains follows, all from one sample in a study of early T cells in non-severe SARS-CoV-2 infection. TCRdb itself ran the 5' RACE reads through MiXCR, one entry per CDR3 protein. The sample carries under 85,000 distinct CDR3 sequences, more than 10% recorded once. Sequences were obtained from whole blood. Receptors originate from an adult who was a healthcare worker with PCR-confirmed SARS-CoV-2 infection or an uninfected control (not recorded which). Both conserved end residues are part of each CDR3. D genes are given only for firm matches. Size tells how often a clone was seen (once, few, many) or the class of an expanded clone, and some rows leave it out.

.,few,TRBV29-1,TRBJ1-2,TGCAGCGCCGTGGACAGTTCGGCAGAGTATGGCTACACCTTC,CSAVDSSAEYGYTF
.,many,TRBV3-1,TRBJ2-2,TGTGCCAGCACCACAAACACCGGGGAGCTGTTTTTT,CASTTNTGELFF
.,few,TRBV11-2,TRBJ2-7,TGTGCCAGCAGCTTAGCTTACGGGACCACCTACGAGCAGTACTTC,CASSLAYGTTYEQYF
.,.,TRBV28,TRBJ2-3,TGTGCCAGCAGTCCGCCTTCGGTAAGAAGCACAGATACGCAGTATTTT,CASSPPSVRSTDTQYF
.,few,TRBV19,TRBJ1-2,TGTGCCAGTAGTTCCACCGTTCCGCCATACGGCTACACCTTC,CASSSTVPPYGYTF
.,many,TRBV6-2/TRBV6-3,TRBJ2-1,TGTGCCAGCAGTTACCAGGGCCGGGGGAATGAGCAGTTCTTC,CASSYQGRGNEQFF
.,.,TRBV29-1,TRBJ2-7,TGCAGCGTAGCCAAGACAGGATCCTACGAGCAGTACTTC,CSVAKTGSYEQYF
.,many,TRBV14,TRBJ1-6,TGTGCCAGCACGTCGGGGGGGCGATCACCCCTCCACTTT,CASTSGGRSPLHF
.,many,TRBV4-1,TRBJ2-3,TGCGCCAGCAGCCAAAGTTTCGGCACAGATACGCAGTATTTT,CASSQSFGTDTQYF
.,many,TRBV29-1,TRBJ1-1,TGCAGCGTTGTACGCGGGTCCAACACTGAAGCTTTCTTT,CSVVRGSNTEAFF
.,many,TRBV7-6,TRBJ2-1,TGTGCCAGCAGCATGAACTCCTACAATGAGCAGTTCTTC,CASSMNSYNEQFF
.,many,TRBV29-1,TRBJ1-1,TGCAGCGTTGACAGGTTGAGCACTGAAGCTTTCTTT,CSVDRLSTEAFF
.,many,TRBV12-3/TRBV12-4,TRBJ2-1,TGTGCCAGCAGCGAGCGGAGGAGCTCCTACAATGAGCAGTTCTTC,CASSERRSSYNEQFF
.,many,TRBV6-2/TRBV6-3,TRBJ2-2,TGTGCCAGCAGTTCTAAGGACACCGGGGAGCTGTTTTTT,CASSSKDTGELFF
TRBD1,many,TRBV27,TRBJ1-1,TGTGCCAGCAGTCTCCGACAGGGGAACATGAACACTGAAGCTTTCTTT,CASSLRQGNMNTEAFF
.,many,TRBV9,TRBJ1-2,TGTGCCAGCAGCGTGACAGATCGTGGCTATGGCTACACCTTC,CASSVTDRGYGYTF
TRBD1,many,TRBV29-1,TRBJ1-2,TGCAGCGTTGCGGAGACAGGGTATTATGGCTACACCTTC,CSVAETGYYGYTF
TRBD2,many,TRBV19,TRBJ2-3,TGTGCCAGTAATCCAGCGGGAGTATCAGATACGCAGTATTTT,CASNPAGVSDTQYF
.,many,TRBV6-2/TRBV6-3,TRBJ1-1,TGTGCCAGCAGTCCTGCCCTTGGGGTAGGGTACACTGAAGCTTTCTTT,CASSPALGVGYTEAFF
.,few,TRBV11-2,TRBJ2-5,TGTGCCAGCAGCTTCCCCCGGCAGGGAGGAGAGACCCAGTACTTC,CASSFPRQGGETQYF
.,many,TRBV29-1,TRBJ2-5,TGCAGCGTAGGGAGGACAGGAGGAGAGACCCAGTACTTC,CSVGRTGGETQYF
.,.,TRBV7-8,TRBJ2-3,TGTGCCAGCAGCTCGGGGCCCTTTTTTTCCACAGATACGCAGTATTTT,CASSSGPFFSTDTQYF